These T cell receptor beta chains were read from a single sample in a study of cytomegalovirus exposure and HLA in healthy donors. Clones were sequenced by immunoSEQ multiplex PCR, and TCRdb holds only the in-frame ones, with some missing. This table has some 140,000 clones, around 63% appearing once. The sample consisted of PBMCs. The receptors shown here come from a human donor in good health. CDR3s include the opening cysteine and the closing phenylalanine or tryptophan. D genes are given only for firm matches. Size values are once, few and many counts, or a class for expanded clones, and some rows have none.

D: TRBD2; J: TRBJ2-7; size: .; V: TRBV15; DNA: TGTGCCACCAGCAGGACTAGCGGGAGCTACGAGCAGTACTTC; CDR3: CATSRTSGSYEQYF
D: TRBD2; J: TRBJ2-5; size: .; V: TRBV4-1; DNA: TGCGCCAGCAGCCAAGGCCCTGGGGGGTCTGGGCCGACTACTAGCGTACAAGAGACCCAGTACTTC; CDR3: CASSQGPGGSGPTTSVQETQYF
D: TRBD1; J: TRBJ2-7; size: .; V: TRBV10-3; DNA: TGTGCCATCAGTGAGTCTGCTGGGACAGGGGGAGAGGAGCAGTACTTC; CDR3: CAISESAGTGGEEQYF
D: .; J: TRBJ1-2; size: few; V: TRBV2; DNA: TGTGCCAGCAGTGACCGGAGGGTTGGCTACACCTTC; CDR3: CASSDRRVGYTF
D: .; J: TRBJ1-5; size: .; V: TRBV28; DNA: TGTGCCAGTACAGGGTGGGATAGCAATCAGCCCCAGCATTTT; CDR3: CASTGWDSNQPQHF
D: TRBD1; J: TRBJ1-1; size: .; V: TRBV11-1; DNA: TGTGCCAGCAGCCCCACCCCAGGGGGGACTGAAGCTTTCTTT; CDR3: CASSPTPGGTEAFF
D: TRBD1; J: TRBJ2-7; size: .; V: TRBV6-5; DNA: TGTGCCAGCAGAGCGAGCAGGGGGCTCTCCTACGAGCAGTACTTC; CDR3: CASRASRGLSYEQYF
D: TRBD2; J: TRBJ2-2; size: once; V: TRBV2; DNA: TGTGCCAGCAGTCCCACGCCGACTAGCGGCGGGGAGCTGTTTTTT; CDR3: CASSPTPTSGGELFF
D: TRBD2; J: TRBJ2-2; size: .; V: TRBV29-1; DNA: TGCAGCGTTTGGACTAGCGGGAGAAATGGCACCGGGGAGCTGTTTTTT; CDR3: CSVWTSGRNGTGELFF
D: .; J: TRBJ2-1; size: .; V: TRBV6-9; DNA: TGTGCCAGCCCCGGCCCGGGTCCCGATGAGCAGTTCTTC; CDR3: CASPGPGPDEQFF
D: TRBD1; J: TRBJ2-3; size: once; V: TRBV28; DNA: TGTGCCAGCAGTCTAGACAGGGTCCGCACAGATACGCAGTATTTT; CDR3: CASSLDRVRTDTQYF
D: .; J: TRBJ2-3; size: few; V: TRBV18; DNA: TGTGCCAGCTCACCAATAGGGACTCCAGATACGCAGTATTTT; CDR3: CASSPIGTPDTQYF
D: TRBD2; J: TRBJ2-1; size: .; V: TRBV29-1; DNA: TGCAGCGTGACTAGCGGGAGTTCTGAGCAGTTCTTC; CDR3: CSVTSGSSEQFF
D: TRBD1; J: TRBJ2-3; size: .; V: TRBV7-9; DNA: TGTGCCAGCAGTTCCGGACAGGTGCCGGTTGATACGCAGTATTTT; CDR3: CASSSGQVPVDTQYF
D: .; J: TRBJ1-1; size: .; V: TRBV5-4; DNA: TGTGCCAGCAGCTTGGCCGGGGTTGGTATGAACACTGAAGCTTTCTTT; CDR3: CASSLAGVGMNTEAFF
D: .; J: TRBJ2-2; size: .; V: TRBV7-6; DNA: TGTGCCAGCAGCCCTCCATATCAGAACGGGGAGCTGTTTTTT; CDR3: CASSPPYQNGELFF
D: TRBD2; J: TRBJ2-2; size: few; V: TRBV6-1; DNA: TGTGCCAGCAGTGAAGCCATAGGGATTGTGAGGCTAGCGGGCTCCGCCGGGGAGCTGTTTTTT; CDR3: CASSEAIGIVRLAGSAGELFF
D: .; J: TRBJ2-6; size: .; V: TRBV9; DNA: TGTGCCAGCAGCGCGGACAGACCACTCTCTGGGGCCAACGTCCTGACTTTC; CDR3: CASSADRPLSGANVLTF
D: .; J: TRBJ2-7; size: .; V: TRBV18; DNA: TGTGCCAGCTCACCATCCCCAGGCGTATACGAGCAGTACTTC; CDR3: CASSPSPGVYEQYF
D: .; J: TRBJ2-4; size: once; V: TRBV5-1; DNA: TGCGCCAGCAGCTTGGAGGCAGCGATAGCCAAAAACATTCAGTACTTC; CDR3: CASSLEAAIAKNIQYF
D: .; J: TRBJ2-7; size: few; V: TRBV14; DNA: TGTGCCAGCAGCCTTTACTCCACCGGGACTCGAGGGGTTGACGCGCAGTACTTC; CDR3: CASSLYSTGTRGVDAQYF
D: TRBD1; J: TRBJ2-7; size: .; V: TRBV6-5; DNA: TGTGCCAGCAGCCGACAGGGGTACGAGCAGTACTTC; CDR3: CASSRQGYEQYF
D: .; J: TRBJ1-5; size: .; V: TRBV19; DNA: TGTGCCAGTAGTATAGTAAGCGGGACGGATAGCAATCAGCCCCAGCATTTT; CDR3: CASSIVSGTDSNQPQHF
D: .; J: TRBJ2-2; size: .; V: TRBV28; DNA: TGTGCCAGCAGTTTCAGGATCTCTGGGGAGCTGTTTTTT; CDR3: CASSFRISGELFF
D: TRBD2; J: TRBJ2-3; size: once; V: TRBV7-3; DNA: TGTGCCAGCAGCCTTAGCGGGACGGGCACAGATACGCAGTATTTT; CDR3: CASSLSGTGTDTQYF
D: .; J: TRBJ1-2; size: few; V: TRBV6-1; DNA: TGTGCCAGCAGCGCGCTGTCCGTCGGTGGCTACACCTTC; CDR3: CASSALSVGGYTF
D: TRBD1; J: TRBJ2-1; size: .; V: TRBV5-1; DNA: TGCGCCAGCAGCCCCAATACAGGGGGCTCCTACAATGAGCAGTTCTTC; CDR3: CASSPNTGGSYNEQFF
D: .; J: TRBJ1-2; size: once; V: TRBV6-5; DNA: TGTGCCAGTCGTCGGGGTCTTGATGATGGCTACACCTTC; CDR3: CASRRGLDDGYTF
D: TRBD2; J: TRBJ2-7; size: .; V: TRBV28; DNA: TGTGCCAGCAGTTTAAGTGGGAGGGTCTACGAGCAGTACTTC; CDR3: CASSLSGRVYEQYF
D: .; J: TRBJ2-2; size: once; V: TRBV19; DNA: TGTGCCAGTATCGCCTTCAAAGAGGCCGGGGAGCTGTTTTTT; CDR3: CASIAFKEAGELFF
D: .; J: TRBJ1-1; size: .; V: TRBV11-2; DNA: TGTGCCAGCAGCTCTCAGGGGAGTAACACTGAAGCTTTCTTT; CDR3: CASSSQGSNTEAFF
D: .; J: TRBJ2-7; size: .; V: TRBV29-1; DNA: TGCAGCGTCGTAACAGGGATGCGCTACGAGCAGTACTTC; CDR3: CSVVTGMRYEQYF
D: .; J: TRBJ2-3; size: .; V: TRBV7-2; DNA: TGTGCCAGCAGCGCCGCAGGCACAGATACGCAGTATTTT; CDR3: CASSAAGTDTQYF
D: TRBD2; J: TRBJ2-2; size: .; V: TRBV5-4; DNA: TGTGCCAGCAGCTTCAGCGGGAGGACGGTCGGGGAGCTGTTTTTT; CDR3: CASSFSGRTVGELFF
D: .; J: TRBJ2-5; size: .; V: TRBV6-6; DNA: TGTGCCAGCGCAGGGGCCCAAGAGACCCAGTACTTC; CDR3: CASAGAQETQYF
D: TRBD2; J: TRBJ2-1; size: .; V: TRBV28; DNA: TGTGCCAGCAGTAGGACTAGCGGGAGTTCTGAGCAGTTCTTC; CDR3: CASSRTSGSSEQFF
D: .; J: TRBJ2-2; size: .; V: TRBV7-9; DNA: TGTGCCAGCAGCGGGGGACAGAACACCGGGGAGCTGTTTTTT; CDR3: CASSGGQNTGELFF
D: TRBD1; J: TRBJ1-4; size: .; V: TRBV19; DNA: TGTGCCAGTAGTATCAACAGGGGGAATGAAAAACTGTTTTTT; CDR3: CASSINRGNEKLFF
D: TRBD2; J: TRBJ2-1; size: few; V: TRBV5-4; DNA: TGTGCCAGCAGCGCGGCGGCGGGAGGGTCCTACAATGAGCAGTTCTTC; CDR3: CASSAAAGGSYNEQFF
D: TRBD2; J: TRBJ2-3; size: .; V: TRBV15; DNA: TGTGCCACCAGCATAGCGGGACTCACAGATACGCAGTATTTT; CDR3: CATSIAGLTDTQYF
D: TRBD1; J: TRBJ1-1; size: .; V: TRBV19; DNA: TGTGCCAGTAGTATAGCCACGATCCCAGGGCAGGGGGCAGGATACACTGAAGCTTTCTTT; CDR3: CASSIATIPGQGAGYTEAFF
D: TRBD2; J: TRBJ2-1; size: few; V: TRBV5-1; DNA: TGCGCCAGCAGCTCTAGCGGGAGTATCTACAATGAGCAGTTCTTC; CDR3: CASSSSGSIYNEQFF
D: TRBD2; J: TRBJ2-4; size: .; V: TRBV7-2; DNA: TGTGCCAGCACCGGGGGACTAGCGGGAGGTTTTGACATTCAGTACTTC; CDR3: CASTGGLAGGFDIQYF
D: .; J: TRBJ2-7; size: .; V: TRBV7-9; DNA: TGTGCCAGCAGCTCATCCGGGACTTACGAGCAGTACTTC; CDR3: CASSSSGTYEQYF
D: .; J: TRBJ2-2; size: .; V: TRBV10-1; DNA: TGCGCCTCCCAGTCTTTCACCGGGGAGCTGTTTTTT; CDR3: CASQSFTGELFF
D: .; J: TRBJ2-1; size: .; V: TRBV10-3; DNA: TGTGCCATCGCGGAAGGTTGGCGGGATGAGCAGTTCTTC; CDR3: CAIAEGWRDEQFF
D: .; J: TRBJ1-3; size: .; V: TRBV19; DNA: TGTGCCAGTAGTATCGGCGGCAGCTACTCTGGAAACACCATATATTTT; CDR3: CASSIGGSYSGNTIYF
D: TRBD1; J: TRBJ1-2; size: few; V: TRBV6-5; DNA: TGTGCCAGCACCCGAGGACAGGGAGATGGCTACACCTTC; CDR3: CASTRGQGDGYTF